A selection of T cell receptor beta chains follows, all from one sample in a study of blood T cell repertoires in COVID-19. The assay was immunoSEQ multiplex PCR, and TCRdb's table has in-frame clones only and misses some. The table includes roughly 400,000 clones, approximately 87% detected once. Material: PBMCs or T cells enriched from blood (not recorded which). These receptors originate from a woman between 45 and 60 years old who had recovered from COVID-19. CDR3s include the opening cysteine and the closing phenylalanine or tryptophan. Each record gives: clone size, J gene, V gene, CDR3 length, D gene, CDR3 protein, CDR3 DNA. The D gene is left open where the match is weak. Rows may omit the clone size; those that give it use once, few, many or a size class.

clone size: NA
J gene: TRBJ1-2
V gene: TRBV19
CDR3 length: 14
D gene: NA
CDR3 protein: CASSIVAGTYGYTF
CDR3 DNA: TGTGCCAGTAGTATAGTCGCAGGAACCTATGGCTACACCTTC

clone size: NA
J gene: TRBJ1-1
V gene: TRBV6-2/TRBV6-3
CDR3 length: 15
D gene: NA
CDR3 protein: CASSYSAVMNTEAFF
CDR3 DNA: TGTGCCAGCAGTTACTCAGCCGTTATGAACACTGAAGCTTTCTTT

clone size: NA
J gene: TRBJ2-1
V gene: TRBV5-1
CDR3 length: 13
D gene: TRBD2
CDR3 protein: CASTGTNHNEQFF
CDR3 DNA: TGCGCCAGCACCGGGACTAACCACAATGAGCAGTTCTTC

clone size: NA
J gene: TRBJ1-3
V gene: TRBV18
CDR3 length: 17
D gene: TRBD1
CDR3 protein: CASSRSGTGVSGNTIYF
CDR3 DNA: TGTGCCAGCTCACGATCCGGGACAGGAGTCTCTGGAAACACCATATATTTT

clone size: NA
J gene: TRBJ1-4
V gene: TRBV4-2
CDR3 length: 15
D gene: TRBD1
CDR3 protein: CASSRIQGGGEKLFF
CDR3 DNA: TGTGCCAGCAGCCGGATACAGGGGGGAGGTGAAAAACTGTTTTTT

clone size: NA
J gene: TRBJ1-2
V gene: TRBV27
CDR3 length: 14
D gene: TRBD1
CDR3 protein: CASSPQNQGGGYTF
CDR3 DNA: TGTGCCAGCAGCCCGCAGAACCAGGGGGGAGGCTACACCTTC

clone size: NA
J gene: TRBJ2-2
V gene: TRBV7-8
CDR3 length: 17
D gene: TRBD2
CDR3 protein: CASSAFSGGPNTGELFF
CDR3 DNA: TGTGCCAGCAGCGCCTTTAGCGGGGGACCTAACACCGGGGAGCTGTTTTTT

clone size: once
J gene: TRBJ1-2
V gene: TRBV3-1/TRBV3-2
CDR3 length: 17
D gene: TRBD1
CDR3 protein: CASSFTPGTAINYGYTF
CDR3 DNA: TGTGCCAGCAGCTTTACACCCGGGACAGCGATTAACTATGGCTACACCTTC

clone size: NA
J gene: TRBJ1-5
V gene: TRBV9
CDR3 length: 13
D gene: NA
CDR3 protein: CASSVGAAKPQHF
CDR3 DNA: TGTGCCAGCAGCGTAGGGGCCGCCAAACCCCAGCATTTT

clone size: NA
J gene: TRBJ2-5
V gene: TRBV7-2
CDR3 length: 15
D gene: TRBD1
CDR3 protein: CASSFLPNRGETQYF
CDR3 DNA: TGTGCCAGCAGCTTTCTCCCCAACAGGGGAGAGACCCAGTACTTC

clone size: NA
J gene: TRBJ2-1
V gene: TRBV30
CDR3 length: 14
D gene: NA
CDR3 protein: CAWMYRGSYNEQFF
CDR3 DNA: TGTGCCTGGATGTATAGGGGCTCCTACAATGAGCAGTTCTTC

clone size: once
J gene: TRBJ1-5
V gene: TRBV5-6
CDR3 length: 15
D gene: NA
CDR3 protein: CASTQRGYSNQPQHF
CDR3 DNA: TGTGCCAGCACGCAAAGAGGATATAGCAATCAGCCCCAGCATTTT

clone size: NA
J gene: TRBJ1-4
V gene: TRBV7-2
CDR3 length: 14
D gene: TRBD1
CDR3 protein: CASSPGGWGEKLFF
CDR3 DNA: TGTGCCAGCAGCCCAGGGGGATGGGGTGAAAAACTGTTTTTT

clone size: NA
J gene: TRBJ1-1
V gene: TRBV18
CDR3 length: 14
D gene: TRBD1
CDR3 protein: CASSSQQGAGEAFF
CDR3 DNA: TGTGCCAGCTCAAGCCAACAGGGGGCTGGTGAAGCTTTCTTT

clone size: NA
J gene: TRBJ1-4
V gene: TRBV2
CDR3 length: 14
D gene: NA
CDR3 protein: CASRTYGGNEKLFF
CDR3 DNA: TGTGCCAGCAGGACCTACGGGGGTAATGAAAAACTGTTTTTT

clone size: NA
J gene: TRBJ1-2
V gene: TRBV2
CDR3 length: 15
D gene: TRBD1
CDR3 protein: CANPTGTGLLYGYTF
CDR3 DNA: TGTGCCAACCCAACCGGGACAGGGCTCCTTTATGGCTACACCTTC

clone size: NA
J gene: TRBJ1-2
V gene: TRBV14
CDR3 length: 16
D gene: NA
CDR3 protein: CASSPTGGALSYGYTF
CDR3 DNA: TGTGCCAGCAGTCCCACTGGGGGGGCATTGAGCTATGGCTACACCTTC

clone size: NA
J gene: TRBJ1-2
V gene: TRBV7-3
CDR3 length: 12
D gene: NA
CDR3 protein: CASSLQGRGYTF
CDR3 DNA: TGTGCCAGCAGCTTACAGGGCAGGGGCTACACCTTC

clone size: NA
J gene: TRBJ2-3
V gene: TRBV2
CDR3 length: 15
D gene: TRBD2
CDR3 protein: CASTLRLAGGDTQYF
CDR3 DNA: TGTGCCAGCACCCTTAGACTAGCGGGGGGAGATACGCAGTATTTT

clone size: NA
J gene: TRBJ1-2
V gene: TRBV9
CDR3 length: 15
D gene: TRBD1
CDR3 protein: CASSVEWDSNYGYTF
CDR3 DNA: TGTGCCAGCAGCGTAGAGTGGGACAGTAACTATGGCTACACCTTC

clone size: NA
J gene: TRBJ2-7
V gene: TRBV2
CDR3 length: 15
D gene: NA
CDR3 protein: CASRRQAGVHYEQYF
CDR3 DNA: TGTGCCAGCAGGAGACAGGCGGGGGTACACTACGAGCAGTACTTC

clone size: NA
J gene: TRBJ1-1
V gene: TRBV6-4
CDR3 length: 13
D gene: NA
CDR3 protein: CASSDYPGTEAFF
CDR3 DNA: TGTGCCAGCAGTGACTATCCAGGCACTGAAGCTTTCTTT

clone size: NA
J gene: TRBJ2-1
V gene: TRBV9
CDR3 length: 15
D gene: TRBD2
CDR3 protein: CASSPTSGSYNEQFF
CDR3 DNA: TGTGCCAGCAGCCCAACTAGCGGGTCTTACAATGAGCAGTTCTTC

clone size: NA
J gene: TRBJ2-7
V gene: TRBV2
CDR3 length: 18
D gene: NA
CDR3 protein: CASSEEGVLSFGTYEQYF
CDR3 DNA: TGTGCCAGCAGTGAAGAAGGGGTACTCAGCTTCGGAACCTACGAGCAGTACTTC

clone size: NA
J gene: TRBJ2-7
V gene: TRBV21-1
CDR3 length: 13
D gene: NA
CDR3 protein: CASSTRLDEEQYF
CDR3 DNA: TGTGCCAGCAGCACCCGACTAGATGAGGAGCAGTACTTC

clone size: NA
J gene: TRBJ2-3
V gene: TRBV3-1/TRBV3-2
CDR3 length: 12
D gene: NA
CDR3 protein: CASSQSGNTQYF
CDR3 DNA: TGTGCCAGCAGCCAATCAGGGAATACGCAGTATTTT

clone size: NA
J gene: TRBJ1-1
V gene: TRBV18
CDR3 length: 17
D gene: TRBD1
CDR3 protein: CASSPTVSGTGDTEAFF
CDR3 DNA: TGTGCCAGCTCACCGACGGTTTCCGGGACAGGGGATACTGAAGCTTTCTTT

clone size: NA
J gene: TRBJ1-5
V gene: TRBV27
CDR3 length: 20
D gene: NA
CDR3 protein: CASSLSFPLGRQKHWQPQHF
CDR3 DNA: TGTGCCAGCAGTTTATCGTTCCCTCTCGGGAGACAGAAGCATTGGCAGCCCCAGCATTTT

clone size: few
J gene: TRBJ1-6
V gene: TRBV4-1
CDR3 length: 16
D gene: NA
CDR3 protein: CASSLSWVDSNSPLHF
CDR3 DNA: TGCGCCAGCAGCCTCTCGTGGGTGGACAGCAATTCACCCCTCCACTTT

clone size: once
J gene: TRBJ2-5
V gene: TRBV28
CDR3 length: 15
D gene: TRBD1
CDR3 protein: CASSVLQGAQETQYF
CDR3 DNA: TGTGCCAGCAGTGTGCTACAGGGGGCCCAAGAGACCCAGTACTTC

clone size: NA
J gene: TRBJ1-1
V gene: TRBV7-9
CDR3 length: 14
D gene: NA
CDR3 protein: CASSAKSSVTEAFF
CDR3 DNA: TGTGCCAGCAGCGCCAAATCCAGCGTCACTGAAGCTTTCTTT

clone size: once
J gene: TRBJ2-7
V gene: TRBV30
CDR3 length: 16
D gene: TRBD1
CDR3 protein: CAWSTGTGGLRDEQYF
CDR3 DNA: TGTGCCTGGAGCACCGGGACAGGGGGCCTTAGGGACGAGCAGTACTTC

clone size: NA
J gene: TRBJ1-4
V gene: TRBV28
CDR3 length: 14
D gene: NA
CDR3 protein: CASSRQITNEKLFF
CDR3 DNA: TGTGCCAGCAGTAGACAGATCACTAATGAAAAACTGTTTTTT

clone size: few
J gene: TRBJ2-7
V gene: TRBV4-1
CDR3 length: 16
D gene: NA
CDR3 protein: CASSQELGLMPYEQYF
CDR3 DNA: TGCGCCAGCAGCCAAGAACTCGGGTTGATGCCCTACGAGCAGTACTTC

clone size: NA
J gene: TRBJ1-2
V gene: TRBV9
CDR3 length: 16
D gene: TRBD1
CDR3 protein: CASSVGDRVNNYGYTF
CDR3 DNA: TGTGCCAGCAGCGTAGGTGACAGGGTAAATAACTATGGCTACACCTTC

clone size: NA
J gene: TRBJ1-2
V gene: TRBV6-1
CDR3 length: 15
D gene: TRBD1
CDR3 protein: CASSEALGTGVGYTF
CDR3 DNA: TGTGCCAGCAGTGAAGCGCTTGGGACAGGGGTTGGCTACACCTTC

clone size: NA
J gene: TRBJ2-2
V gene: TRBV7-2
CDR3 length: 17
D gene: NA
CDR3 protein: CASSLEMRGTNTGELFF
CDR3 DNA: TGTGCCAGCAGCTTAGAAATGCGGGGAACGAACACCGGGGAGCTGTTTTTT

clone size: NA
J gene: TRBJ2-2
V gene: TRBV3-1/TRBV3-2
CDR3 length: 16
D gene: TRBD1
CDR3 protein: CASSPRTGGNTGELFF
CDR3 DNA: TGTGCCAGCAGCCCCCGGACAGGGGGTAACACCGGGGAGCTGTTTTTT

clone size: NA
J gene: TRBJ1-5
V gene: TRBV7-2
CDR3 length: 17
D gene: TRBD1
CDR3 protein: CASSLVTGTGANQPQHF
CDR3 DNA: TGTGCCAGCAGCTTAGTAACCGGGACAGGGGCCAATCAGCCCCAGCATTTT

clone size: once
J gene: TRBJ2-7
V gene: TRBV18
CDR3 length: 14
D gene: TRBD1
CDR3 protein: CASSGTGLTYEQYF
CDR3 DNA: TGTGCCAGCTCCGGGACAGGGTTGACCTACGAGCAGTACTTC